These 9 T cell receptor beta chains originate from one sample sequenced in a study of response to subunit inactivated influenza vaccine. TCRdb re-called the RT-PCR reads with MiXCR, one entry per CDR3 protein. The table has a few hundred thousand distinct CDR3 sequences, roughly 7.9% seen once. This material consisted of PBMCs from blood, taken roughly 24 months after vaccination. The receptors come from a man aged 45 to 70 who received an inactivated influenza vaccine.

The rearrangement uses TRBV5-1 and TRBJ2-5; D ambiguous. CDR3 length: 15 residues. CDR1 and CDR2 from the germline V gene are SGHRS and YFSETQ. V was pared by 0 bases and J by 5 bases, with 14 bases between. CDR3 nucleotides: TGCGCCAGCAGCTTGGGCGGACGGAACGTGGAGACCCAGTACTTC. It encodes CASSLGGRNVETQYF. Full variable domain (outside the CDR3, taken from reference TRBV5-1 and TRBJ2-5): KAGVTQTPRYLIKTRGQQVTLSCSPISGHRSVSWYQQTPGQGLQFLFEYFSETQRNKGNFPGRFSGRQFSNSRSEMNVSTLELGDSALYLCASSLGGRNVETQYFGPGTRLLVL.

The rearrangement joins TRBV29-1 to TRBJ2-1; D perhaps matches TRBD2 (6 bases). V gave up 3 bases and J gave up 0 bases, with 9 bases separating them. Germline V CDR1 and CDR2: SQVTM, ANQGSEA. The CDR3 is made up of 14 amino acids. This CDR3 is CSVDYGSSYNEQFF. The CDR3 region has the DNA TGCAGCGTTGATTACGGGAGCTCCTACAATGAGCAGTTCTTC.

Only a few counts were recorded for this clonotype. The chain uses TRBV4-3 and TRBJ1-4; a possible D gene is TRBD1 (5 bases). Germline V gives CDR1 LGHNA, CDR2 YSLEER. The germline V and J ends were trimmed by 3 bases and 1 base, with 12 bases remaining between them. This CDR3 contains 16 residues. The CDR3 nucleotides are TGCGCCAGCAGCCAGGGGAGCGGGGGAACTAATGAAAAACTGTTTTTT. Translated: CASSQGSGGTNEKLFF.

Remarks on this clonotype: The conserved final phenylalanine or tryptophan is absent from the CDR3, which likely points to a read error. The chain combines TRBV20-1 with TRBJ2-4, with D perhaps assigned TRBD1 or TRBD2 (5 bases each). CDR3 length: 16 residues. Germline CDR1 and CDR2: DFQATT and SNEGSKA (reference sequence). Between the trimmed V and J ends, which lost 2 bases and 3 bases, there was a span of 17 bases. The chain's CDR3 is CSARRGDREIKNIQYS. The CDR3 nucleotides are TGCAGTGCTAGAAGGGGAGACCGAGAGATCAAAAACATTCAGTACTCC.

This rearrangement joins TRBV11-2 to TRBJ2-7; 10 nucleotides line up with TRBD2. CDR1 SGHAT and CDR2 FQNNGV come from the germline V gene. This CDR3 spans 19 amino acids. Unmatched junction bases numbered 16, after V lost 3 bases and J lost 2 bases. CDR3 loop: CASSLKTPIRTSGPYEQYF. CDR3 bases: TGTGCCAGCAGCTTGAAGACTCCCATCAGGACTAGCGGTCCCTACGAGCAGTACTTC.

The V and J genes are TRBV5-5 and TRBJ1-1, with D hard to call. Germline-derived CDR1 and CDR2 are SGHKS and YYEKEE (reference sequence). This CDR3 contains 15 residues. The V end lost 2 bases, the J end lost 1 base, and 12 bases lay between the germline ends. CDR3 nucleotide sequence: TGTGCCAGCAGCTTTCAACAGTTCGCGAACACTGAAGCTTTCTTT. Amino acids: CASSFQQFANTEAFF.

This clonotype has ten or more counts. The V call is TRBV12-3 or TRBV12-4, the J call TRBJ1-6; 8 nucleotides align to TRBD1. The CDR3 is 14 amino acids. After removal of 6 bases from V and 10 bases from J, the junction contained 8 bases not matched to a gene. CDR3: CASSPGQGGSPLHF. CDR3 bases: TGTGCCAGCAGCCCTGGACAGGGAGGCTCACCCCTCCACTTT.

V usage is TRBV12-3 or TRBV12-4 and J usage is TRBJ2-1, with D perhaps TRBD1 (5 bases). V was pared by 6 bases and J by 12 bases, with 21 bases between. The CDR3 spans 14 residues. CDR3 amino acids: CASRDDSWVSGQFF. The CDR3 region has the DNA TGTGCCAGCAGGGACGACAGCTGGGTGTCGGGGCAGTTCTTC.

This clonotype was found a few times. The V and J genes are TRBV7-9 and TRBJ2-2; no clear D. The CDR3 spans 14 residues. V was clipped by 5 bases and J by 1 base, with 8 bases between them. The germline CDR1 and CDR2 sequences are SEHNR and FQNEAQ (reference sequence). The DNA for the CDR3 is TGTGCCAGCAGCGCGAGGATGAACACCGGGGAGCTGTTTTTT. It codes for CASSARMNTGELFF.